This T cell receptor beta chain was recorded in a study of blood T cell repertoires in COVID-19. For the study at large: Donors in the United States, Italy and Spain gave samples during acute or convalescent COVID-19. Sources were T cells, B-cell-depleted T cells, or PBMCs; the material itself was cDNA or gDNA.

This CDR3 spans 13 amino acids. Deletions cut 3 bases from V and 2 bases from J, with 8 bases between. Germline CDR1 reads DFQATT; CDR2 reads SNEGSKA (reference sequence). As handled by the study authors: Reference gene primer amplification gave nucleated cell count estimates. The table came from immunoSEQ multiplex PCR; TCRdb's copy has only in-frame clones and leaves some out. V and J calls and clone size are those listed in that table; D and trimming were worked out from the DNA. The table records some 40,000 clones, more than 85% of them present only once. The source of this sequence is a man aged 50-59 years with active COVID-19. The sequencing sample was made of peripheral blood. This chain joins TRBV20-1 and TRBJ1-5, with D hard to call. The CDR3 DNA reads TGCAGTGCTAGTGGAGAGGGCAATCAGCCCCAGCATTTT. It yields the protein CSASGEGNQPQHF.